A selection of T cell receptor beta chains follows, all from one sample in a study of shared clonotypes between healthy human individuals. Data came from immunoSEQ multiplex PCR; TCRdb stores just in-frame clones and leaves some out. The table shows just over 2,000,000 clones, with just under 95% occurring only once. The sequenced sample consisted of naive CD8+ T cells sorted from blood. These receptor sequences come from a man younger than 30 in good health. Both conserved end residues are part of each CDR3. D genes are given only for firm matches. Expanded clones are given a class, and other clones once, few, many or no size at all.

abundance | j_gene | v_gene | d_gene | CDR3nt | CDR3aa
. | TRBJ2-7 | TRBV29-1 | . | TGCAGCGTTGAAGACCTGGGGTACGAGCAGTACTTC | CSVEDLGYEQYF
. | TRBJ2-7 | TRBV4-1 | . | TGCGCCAGCAGCCCCATGGTCAGCCTCTACGAGCAGTACTTC | CASSPMVSLYEQYF
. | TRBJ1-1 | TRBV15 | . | TGTGCCACCAGCACCGCCTACATGAACACTGAAGCTTTCTTT | CATSTAYMNTEAFF
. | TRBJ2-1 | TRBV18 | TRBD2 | TGTGCCAGCTCACCGGGACTAGTTGGTGAGCAGTTCTTC | CASSPGLVGEQFF
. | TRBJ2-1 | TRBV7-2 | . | TGTGCCAGCAGCTTAGGACTGAACAATGAGCAGTTCTTC | CASSLGLNNEQFF
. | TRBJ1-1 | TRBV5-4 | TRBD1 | TGTGCCAGCAGCGTACAGGGGGCGGGGGTCACTGAAGCTTTCTTT | CASSVQGAGVTEAFF
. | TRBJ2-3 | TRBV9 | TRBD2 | TGTGCCAGCAGCCCCTCGAGCGGGAAGATCACAGATACGCAGTATTTT | CASSPSSGKITDTQYF
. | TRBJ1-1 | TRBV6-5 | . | TGTGCCAGCAGTTCCGTTGGGGAGAACACTGAAGCTTTCTTT | CASSSVGENTEAFF
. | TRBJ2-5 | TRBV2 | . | TGTGCCAGCAGGCTCCAGGGCAGGGAGACCCAGTACTTC | CASRLQGRETQYF
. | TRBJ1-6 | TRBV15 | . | TGTGCCACCAGCAGAGATCGAACCGTTACATCACCCCTCCACTTT | CATSRDRTVTSPLHF
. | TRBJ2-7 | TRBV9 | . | TGTGCCAGCAGCGTAGCTGGGGACACCCCCTACGAGCAGTACTTC | CASSVAGDTPYEQYF
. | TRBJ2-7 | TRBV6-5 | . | TGTGCCAGCAGTTACTCAACCGGGTCTCGCTCCTACGAGCAGTACTTC | CASSYSTGSRSYEQYF
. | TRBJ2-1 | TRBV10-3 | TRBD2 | TGTGCCATCAGTGAGTCGAGCGGGGGGGGCTTCAATGAGCAGTTCTTC | CAISESSGGGFNEQFF
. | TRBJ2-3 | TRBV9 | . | TGTGCCAGCAGAGGGGGGGCTCGAGATACGCAGTATTTT | CASRGGARDTQYF
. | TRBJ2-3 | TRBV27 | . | TGTGCCAGCAGTACGCTGACAGACACAGATACGCAGTATTTT | CASSTLTDTDTQYF
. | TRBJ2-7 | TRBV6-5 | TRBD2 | TGTGCCAGCACCAGACTAGCGGGAGCCCACGAGCAGTACTTC | CASTRLAGAHEQYF
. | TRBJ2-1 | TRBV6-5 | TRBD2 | TGTGCCAGCAGTTACGGGCCAGCGGGAGTCGAGCAGTTCTTC | CASSYGPAGVEQFF
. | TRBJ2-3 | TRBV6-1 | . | TGTGCCAGCAGTGAAGCTCTTAGACAGGTCGCGACAGATACGCAGTATTTT | CASSEALRQVATDTQYF
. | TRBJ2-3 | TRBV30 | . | TGTGCCTGGAGTGGACGGGTAAGGGCCTTGGGCTTCACAGATACGCAGTATTTT | CAWSGRVRALGFTDTQYF
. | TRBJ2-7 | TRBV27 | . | TGTGCCAGCAGTTTGTGCCATGCAATCCGGTACGGCACCCGGCCTACCCACGAGCAGTACTTC | CASSLCHAIRYGTRPTHEQYF
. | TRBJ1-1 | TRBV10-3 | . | TGTGCCATCAGTGATGTCAAACCGAACACTGAAGCTTTCTTT | CAISDVKPNTEAFF
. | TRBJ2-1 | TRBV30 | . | TGTGCCTGGAGTGTCGAACGGGACTACAATGAGCAGTTCTTC | CAWSVERDYNEQFF
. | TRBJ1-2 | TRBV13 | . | TGTGCCAGCAGCTTAGGGACGGTGTATGGCTACACCTTC | CASSLGTVYGYTF
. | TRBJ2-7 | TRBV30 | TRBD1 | TGTGCCTGGAGGCTTCCGGGACAGGGATCCTACGAGCGGTACTTC | CAWRLPGQGSYERYF
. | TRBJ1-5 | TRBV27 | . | TGTGCCAGCAGTCCGTCGGGGGTCGGCGATCAGCCCCAGCATTTT | CASSPSGVGDQPQHF
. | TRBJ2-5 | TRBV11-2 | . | TGTGCCAGCAGTCACGCCGGAGAGACCCAGTACTTC | CASSHAGETQYF
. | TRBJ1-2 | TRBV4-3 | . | TGCGCCAGCAGCCAAGACAGGCAGGACTTCTATGGCTACACCTTC | CASSQDRQDFYGYTF
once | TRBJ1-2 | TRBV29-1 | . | TGCAGCGTCGATGTGGGATTGGGGGGGCGGATTAACTATGGCTACACCTTC | CSVDVGLGGRINYGYTF
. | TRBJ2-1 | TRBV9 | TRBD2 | TGTGCCAGCAGCGTAGGTCTAGCGGGGCTCCCCTCCTACAATGAGCAGTTCTTC | CASSVGLAGLPSYNEQFF
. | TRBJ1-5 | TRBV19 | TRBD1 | TGTGCCAGTACAGGGCAGGGGGCGGGTCAGCCCCAGCATTTT | CASTGQGAGQPQHF
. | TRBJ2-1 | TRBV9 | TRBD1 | TGTGCCAGCAGCGTACCCTCAACCGGGACAGGGGCAGACAATGAGCAGTTCTTC | CASSVPSTGTGADNEQFF
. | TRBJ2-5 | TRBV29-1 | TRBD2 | TGCAGCGTTGATACGGGGGGGACACAAGAGACCCAGTACTTC | CSVDTGGTQETQYF
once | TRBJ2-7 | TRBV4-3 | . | TGCGCCAGCAGCCAAGCAATTAGGGACCCCAGGTACGAGCAGTACTTC | CASSQAIRDPRYEQYF
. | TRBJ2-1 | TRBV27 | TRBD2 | TGTGCCAGCAGCATCATAGCGGGAGCTTACAATGAGCAGTTCTTC | CASSIIAGAYNEQFF
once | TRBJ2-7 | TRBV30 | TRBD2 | TGTGCCTGGAGTGTTGGGGGGGGAAGATACGAGCAGTACTTC | CAWSVGGGRYEQYF
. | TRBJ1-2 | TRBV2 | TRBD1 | TGTGCCAGCAGTGAGGGACAGGGAGTTGACTATGGCTACACCTTC | CASSEGQGVDYGYTF
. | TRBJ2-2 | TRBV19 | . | TGTGCCAGTAGTATAGATCATGAGGGGCTGATCGGGGAGCTGTTTTTT | CASSIDHEGLIGELFF
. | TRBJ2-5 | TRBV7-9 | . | TGTGCCAGCAGCCACAGAGACCCGTACCAAGAGACCCAGTACTTC | CASSHRDPYQETQYF
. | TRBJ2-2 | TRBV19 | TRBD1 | TGTGCCACTACGGGACAGGCGGGAAACACCGGGGAGCTGTTTTTT | CATTGQAGNTGELFF
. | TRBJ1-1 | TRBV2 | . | TGTGCCAGATCAAAGAACACTGAAGCTTTCTTT | CARSKNTEAFF
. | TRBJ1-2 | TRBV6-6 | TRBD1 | TGTGCCAGCAGACCCAGGGGGGAGGCCTATGGCTACACCTTC | CASRPRGEAYGYTF
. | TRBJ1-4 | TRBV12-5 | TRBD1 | TGTGCTAGTGGTTCCGGGACAGGGGGAGAAAAACTGTTTTTT | CASGSGTGGEKLFF
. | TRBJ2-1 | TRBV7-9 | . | TGTGCCAGCAGCTTACTAGGGGTACTCTACAATGAGCAGTTCTTC | CASSLLGVLYNEQFF
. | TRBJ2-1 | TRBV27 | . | TGTGCCAGCAGTTTATTGGGGGAGACCTACAATGAGCAGTTCTTC | CASSLLGETYNEQFF
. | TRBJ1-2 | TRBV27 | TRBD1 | TGTGCCAGCAGTTTAGATGACAGGGTGGATGGCTACACCTTC | CASSLDDRVDGYTF
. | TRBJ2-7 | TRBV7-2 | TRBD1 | TGTGCCAGCAGCTCTCGGACAGGGTGGTACGAGCAGTACTTC | CASSSRTGWYEQYF
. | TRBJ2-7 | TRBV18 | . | TGTGCCAGCTCACAAATCGGGGACGGAGCCTACGAGCAGTACTTC | CASSQIGDGAYEQYF
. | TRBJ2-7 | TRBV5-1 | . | TGCGCCAGCGCGGGAAATACCTACGAGCAGTACTTC | CASAGNTYEQYF
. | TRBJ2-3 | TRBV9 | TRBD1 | TGTGCCAGCAGCGACGACAGGGGAAGCACAGATACGCAGTATTTT | CASSDDRGSTDTQYF
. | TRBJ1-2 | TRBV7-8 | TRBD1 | TGTGCCAGCAGCGTCACAGGGGGCGGCGATGGCTACACCTTC | CASSVTGGGDGYTF
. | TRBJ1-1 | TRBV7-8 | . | TGTGCCAGCAGCTTAGAAGAGCTGGGGGTCATGAACACTGAAGCTTTCTTT | CASSLEELGVMNTEAFF
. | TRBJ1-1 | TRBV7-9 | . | TGTGCCAGCAGCCCCTACCCGACAGCGACAGAGAACACTGAAGCTTTCTTT | CASSPYPTATENTEAFF
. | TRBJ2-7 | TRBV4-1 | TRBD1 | TGCGCCAGCAGCCAACCCTGGACAGGGGAGGATGAGCAGTACTTC | CASSQPWTGEDEQYF
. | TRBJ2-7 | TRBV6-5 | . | TGTGCCAGCAGTTACCAACAGGGGGGGAACGAGCAGTACTTC | CASSYQQGGNEQYF